This is a list of T cell receptor beta chains from one sample in a study of T cells in tumors after PD-1 blockade. Clones were read by immunoSEQ multiplex PCR, and TCRdb kept only the in-frame ones, dropping some. The sample contains about 2,400 clones, approximately 67% of which appear only once. Material: tumor tissue, obtained after anti-PD-1 treatment. These receptors came from a human donor with basal cell carcinoma. The CDR3 runs from the conserved cysteine through the conserved F or W. Fields, in order: V gene, J gene, D gene, clone size, CDR3 protein, CDR3 DNA. The D gene is left open where the match is weak. Rows give clone size only sometimes, using once, few, many, or a class for an expanded clone.

TRBV30	TRBJ1-2	TRBD1	once	CAWTHRTGQPINYGYTF	TGTGCCTGGACCCACCGGACGGGACAGCCTATTAACTATGGCTACACCTTC
TRBV9	TRBJ2-3	-	once	CASSKGGPDTQYF	TGTGCCAGCAGCAAAGGGGGGCCGGATACGCAGTATTTT
TRBV5-6	TRBJ2-2	-	-	CASAPMAQGNTGELFF	TGTGCCAGCGCCCCGATGGCACAGGGAAACACCGGGGAGCTGTTTTTT
TRBV5-8	TRBJ1-1	-	-	CASSRPRRNTEAFF	TGTGCCAGCAGCCGTCCGCGTAGGAACACTGAAGCTTTCTTT
TRBV4-3	TRBJ2-3	-	-	CASSPRGGPDTQYF	TGCGCCAGCAGCCCTCGGGGTGGGCCAGATACGCAGTATTTT
TRBV6-1	TRBJ1-5	TRBD1	-	CASSEARGQGNQPQHF	TGTGCCAGCAGTGAAGCGCGGGGACAGGGCAATCAGCCCCAGCATTTT
TRBV19	TRBJ2-1	-	once	CASSAGRASYNEQFF	TGTGCCAGTAGTGCGGGGCGGGCATCCTACAATGAGCAGTTCTTC
TRBV28	TRBJ1-3	-	large	CASSSQGGNTIYF	TGTGCCAGCAGTTCCCAAGGTGGAAACACCATATATTTT
TRBV2	TRBJ1-6	-	-	CASSEEWVNSPLHF	TGTGCCAGCAGTGAGGAATGGGTCAATTCACCCCTCCACTTT
TRBV7-2	TRBJ2-2	-	-	CASSPGGAGPDGELFF	TGTGCCAGCAGCCCAGGCGGGGCGGGCCCCGACGGGGAGCTGTTTTTT
TRBV27	TRBJ1-5	TRBD1	-	CASSPAPHRGGGQPQHF	TGTGCCAGCAGTCCAGCCCCCCACAGGGGTGGGGGACAGCCCCAGCATTTT
TRBV10-3	TRBJ2-1	-	-	CAISGQNEQFF	TGTGCCATCTCTGGACAGAATGAGCAGTTCTTC
TRBV12-2	TRBJ1-3	-	-	CASRLQGRAGNTIYF	TGTGCAAGTCGCTTACAGGGCCGGGCTGGAAACACCATATATTTT
TRBV5-6	TRBJ2-7	TRBD1	-	CASSLVQGGYYEQYF	TGTGCCAGCAGCTTGGTACAGGGGGGCTACTACGAGCAGTACTTC
TRBV27	TRBJ2-7	TRBD1	few	CASSLYPGTGYEQYF	TGTGCCAGCAGTCTATACCCCGGGACAGGGTACGAGCAGTACTTC
TRBV3-1/TRBV3-2	TRBJ1-3	-	-	CASSSGRGGSGNTIYF	TGTGCCAGCAGCTCCGGGCGGGGAGGCTCTGGAAACACCATATATTTT
TRBV7-2	TRBJ2-7	TRBD1	few	CASSFTPGQGYEQYF	TGTGCCAGCAGCTTTACGCCGGGACAGGGCTACGAGCAGTACTTC
TRBV5-4	TRBJ1-3	-	-	CASSFRSGNTIYF	TGTGCCAGCAGCTTCCGCTCTGGAAACACCATATATTTT
TRBV20-1	TRBJ1-1	-	-	CSASSTRGTEAFF	TGCAGTGCTAGTTCAACCAGGGGCACTGAAGCTTTCTTT